Below are 5 T cell receptor beta chains sequenced from a single sample in a study of cytomegalovirus exposure and HLA in healthy donors (dated by TCRdb to between 2016 and 2019). Libraries were prepared through the immunoSEQ multiplex PCR assay. For the multiplex PCR, a mixture combining 60 forward primers for TCR Vbeta segments and 13 reverse primers for TCR Jbeta segments was used. TCRdb carries this immuneACCESS record with in-frame sequences only. Its versions omit some clonotypes, under half of them owing to an unresolved V gene in the studies checked, with the rest unexplained. This sample holds some 150,000 clones; roughly 88% were observed only once. The ten largest account for approximately 1.4% of the sample. Sequencing was carried out using PBMCs. The receptor set was obtained from a woman between 18 and 30 years old in good health and CMV-seronegative.

The sample holds a few counts of this clone. The CDR3 nucleotides are TGTGCCAGTAGTATCCTTCCTTTCCTCCGGGACACAGAAAATCATCAGCCCCAGCATTTT. Translation gives CASSILPFLRDTENHQPQHF. The chain couples TRBV19 to TRBJ1-5; tentatively, D is TRBD1 (6 bases). This CDR3 contains 20 residues. Trimming cost V 3 bases and J 5 bases, with 29 bases left between them. CDR1 and CDR2 (germline): LNHDA, SQIVND (reference sequence).

This clone was picked up one time. This sequence joins TRBV6-1 and TRBJ1-2, with 8 bases matching TRBD1. Looked up from germline, CDR1 is MNHNS and CDR2 is SASEGT. This CDR3 spans 12 amino acids. V was pared by 5 bases and J by 8 bases, with 4 bases of the junction left unmatched. The CDR3 DNA sequence: TGTGCCAGCAGTTTCGGGACAGGCGGCTACACCTTC. It yields the protein CASSFGTGGYTF.

The chain is built from TRBV6-5 and TRBJ1-1; D is unresolved. V lost 7 bases and J 0 bases, leaving 9 bases between the germline ends. Germline V gene sequence: CDR1 MNHEY, CDR2 SVGAGI. CDR3 length equals 13 residues. CDR3 sequence reads: CASTHTMNTEAFF. The CDR3 DNA reads TGTGCCAGCACCCACACGATGAACACTGAAGCTTTCTTT.

This clone was counted a few times. In DNA form, the CDR3 reads TGTGCCAGCAGTTACTCACAGGGAAGCAATCAGCCCCAGCATTTT. Its translation is CASSYSQGSNQPQHF. The V gene is TRBV6-5, the J gene TRBJ1-5; TRBD1 might be the D (6 bases). This CDR3 is built from 15 residues. V gave up 0 bases and J gave up 1 base, with 7 bases separating them. Germline V CDR1 and CDR2: MNHEY, SVGAGI.

This chain joins TRBV19 and TRBJ2-7; 10 bases match TRBD1. Germline V gene data show CDR1 as LNHDA and CDR2 as SQIVND (reference sequence). The CDR3 is 14 amino acids. V was clipped by 1 base and J by 3 bases; unmatched bases: 0. The chain's CDR3 is CASSIGTGGYEQYF. The CDR3 coding sequence is TGTGCCAGTAGTATAGGGACAGGGGGCTACGAGCAGTACTTC.